The 12 T cell receptor beta chains presented below share a single source sample, sequenced in a study of cytomegalovirus exposure and HLA in healthy donors. Produced via immunoSEQ multiplex PCR; TCRdb's table is partial and in-frame only. The table shows 100,000 to 150,000 clones, with roughly 89% occurring only once. The specimen was PBMCs. The receptors shown here come from a woman between 18 and 29 years old in good health and CMV-seronegative.

In DNA, the CDR3 is TGTGCCAGTAGTATAGGACACGTCTACCCCTCCGAGCAGTACTTC. Its translation is CASSIGHVYPSEQYF. The chain couples TRBV19 to TRBJ2-7, with D unresolved. The CDR3 contains 15 residues. The V gene's germline CDR1 is LNHDA and CDR2 SQIVND (reference sequence). V lost 1 base and J lost 6, with 16 bases in between.

V usage is TRBV4-3 and J usage is TRBJ1-1, with D uncertain. The germline V gene has CDR1 LGHNA and CDR2 YSLEER. The CDR3 spans 14 residues. Trimming removed 0 bases from V and 5 bases from J, with 10 bases in between. DNA of the CDR3: TGCGCCAGCAGCCAAGACCTGGAGGATACTGAAGCTTTCTTT. This codes for CASSQDLEDTEAFF.

This rearrangement joins TRBV2 to TRBJ1-1; 7 bases line up with TRBD1. With 3 bases clipped from V and 4 bases from J, the junction kept 5 bases outside the gene matches. The CDR3 is 14 residues long. Per the germline V gene, CDR1 is SNHLY and CDR2 is FYNNEI. The CDR3 loop reads CASSDRSGGTEAFF. For the CDR3, the DNA is TGTGCCAGCAGTGATCGTTCAGGGGGCACTGAAGCTTTCTTT.

The chain combines TRBV27 with TRBJ2-7; 8 bases fit TRBD1. The CDR3 loop spans 14 amino acids. The junction had 3 bases not matched to a gene; V was cut back by 4 bases and J by 1 base. Germline CDR1 reads MNHEY; CDR2 reads SMNVEV (reference sequence). This CDR3 is CASSSGQGSYEQYF. The CDR3 nucleotides are TGTGCCAGCAGTTCCGGACAGGGATCCTACGAGCAGTACTTC.

This chain connects TRBV30 to TRBJ2-2; 8 bases match TRBD1. This CDR3 region has 14 residues. The ends lost 5 bases at V and 4 bases at J; junction bases unmatched: 6. Germline CDR1 reads GTSNPN; CDR2 reads SVGIG (reference sequence). The CDR3 is CAWGQGLLTGELFF. Here the CDR3 DNA reads TGTGCCTGGGGACAGGGACTCCTCACCGGGGAGCTGTTTTTT. The entire variable domain, with the rest obtained from reference TRBV30 and TRBJ2-2, is as follows: SQTIHQWPATLVQPVGSPLSLECTVEGTSNPNLYWYRQAAGRGLQLLFYSVGIGQISSEVPQNLSASRPQDRQFILSSKKLLLSDSGFYLCAWGQGLLTGELFFGEGSRLTVL.

V and J are TRBV7-6 and TRBJ2-5; TRBD2 matches 15 bases. After removal of 5 bases from V and 3 bases from J, the junction contained 4 bases not matched to a gene. The CDR3 totals 16 residues. Per germline, CDR1 SGHVS and CDR2 FNYEAQ. The CDR3 sequence is CASSPRTSGGEETQYF. Here the CDR3 DNA reads TGTGCCAGCAGCCCCCGGACTAGCGGGGGGGAAGAGACCCAGTACTTC.

This clone was detected once. The gene calls are TRBV10-3 and TRBJ2-7; 7 bases map to TRBD1. This CDR3 comprises 17 residues. The germline gives CDR1 ENHRY, CDR2 SYGVKD. Trimming cost V 7 bases and J 0 bases; bases outside gene matches: 15. CDR3 nucleotides: TGTGCCATCAAAACCGGGACAGCCACTTCCTTCTCCTACGAGCAGTACGTC. Translation gives CAIKTGTATSFSYEQYV.

This chain uses TRBV10-3 with TRBJ2-1; 9 nucleotides align to TRBD2. The CDR3 contains 16 residues. The trim removed 0 bases at V and 8 bases at J, leaving 8 bases unmatched. The germline V gene has CDR1 ENHRY and CDR2 SYGVKD. CDR3 in amino acids: CAISESRTSDLYEQFF. The CDR3 DNA sequence: TGTGCCATCAGTGAGTCCCGGACTAGCGATCTGTATGAGCAGTTCTTC.

This clone has just one count. The V gene is TRBV28, the J gene TRBJ2-2; no firm D call. Germline V gives CDR1 MDHEN, CDR2 SYDVKM. V lost 2 bases to trimming and J lost 0 bases, with 7 bases between them. This CDR3 has 15 residues. The CDR3 coding sequence is TGTGCCAGCAGTTTAGCGAATACGAACACCGGGGAGCTGTTTTTT. Encoded protein: CASSLANTNTGELFF.

The J gene is TRBJ2-3, the V gene TRBV7-9, with 12 bases fitting TRBD2. The germline gives CDR1 SEHNR, CDR2 FQNEAQ (reference sequence). The CDR3 has 14 amino acids. Losses at the gene ends were 10 bases for V and 0 bases for J; bases not matched to a gene: 2. CDR3 DNA: TGTGCCACCCTAGCGGGAGGGAGCACAGATACGCAGTATTTT. It yields the protein CATLAGGSTDTQYF. Complete variable domain (other parts from reference TRBV7-9 and TRBJ2-3): DTGVSQNPRHKITKRGQNVTFRCDPISEHNRLYWYRQTLGQGPEFLTYFQNEAQLEKSRLLSDRFSAERPKGSFSTLEIQRTEQGDSAMYLCATLAGGSTDTQYFGPGTRLTVL.

This chain uses TRBV2 with TRBJ2-1, with D perhaps matching TRBD1 (6 bases). This CDR3 has 15 amino acids. V was trimmed by 4 bases and J by 2 bases, leaving 12 bases between them. The germline gives CDR1 SNHLY, CDR2 FYNNEI. CDR3 sequence (DNA): TGTGCCAGCAGTGCGGGACATCGTGCCTACAATGAGCAGTTCTTC. Its translation: CASSAGHRAYNEQFF. Drawing the rest from reference TRBV2 and TRBJ2-1, the complete variable domain is EPEVTQTPSHQVTQMGQEVILRCVPISNHLYFYWYRQILGQKVEFLVSFYNNEISEKSEIFDDQFSVERPDGSNFTLKIRSTKLEDSAMYFCASSAGHRAYNEQFFGPGTRLTVL.

The genes are TRBV11-2 and TRBJ1-4, with 7 bases matching TRBD1. Germline V gene data show CDR1 as SGHAT and CDR2 as FQNNGV. Trimming cost V 1 base and J 6 bases; bases outside gene matches: 2. The CDR3 spans 14 residues. DNA for the CDR3: TGTGCCAGCAGCTTAGGTCAGGGGGATGAAAAACTGTTTTTT. Translation: CASSLGQGDEKLFF.